These 12 T cell receptor beta chains originate from one sample sequenced in a study of technical replicates of blood from a few donors. The data were produced by immunoSEQ multiplex PCR, yet TCRdb's version contains in-frame clones alone and is incomplete. This sample has about 44,000 clones; approximately 96% occur once, and the top ten carry approximately 0.37%. The sequencing input was T cells isolated from PBMCs. The receptors derive from a human donor in good health.

This sequence joins TRBV6-1 and TRBJ1-5; D is uncertain. V dropped 4 bases and J dropped 4 bases, with 11 bases sitting between them. Germline values: CDR1 MNHNS, CDR2 SASEGT. CDR3 length: 14 amino acids. DNA of the CDR3: TGTGCCAGCAGTGCCGCTGGAGGGAATCAGCCCCAGCATTTT. This codes for CASSAAGGNQPQHF.

The chain couples TRBV5-4 to TRBJ2-2; 7 bases are a match to TRBD1. The CDR3 runs 16 residues. Germline V lookup: CDR1 SGHNT, CDR2 YYREEE (reference sequence). The J segment lost 8 bases and the V segment lost 0 bases, leaving 10 bases of the junction unmatched. As DNA, the CDR3 is TGTGCCAGCAGCTTGGGCGGACAGGATCTATTTGGGGAGCTGTTTTTT. Its protein is CASSLGGQDLFGELFF.

The CDR3 here is CASSWGTGHTEAFF. Here the CDR3 DNA reads TGTGCCAGCAGCTGGGGGACAGGGCACACTGAAGCTTTCTTT. The genes are TRBV5-6 and TRBJ1-1; TRBD1 agrees at 9 bases. Germline assignment: CDR1 SGHDT and CDR2 YYEEEE. The CDR3 extends over 14 amino acids. Unmatched junction bases numbered 3, after V lost 3 bases and J lost 3 bases.

The chain combines TRBV28 with TRBJ2-6, with D perhaps matching TRBD2 (6 bases). CDR3 size: 15 residues. Germline values: CDR1 MDHEN, CDR2 SYDVKM. V was cut by 3 bases and J by 0 bases, with 6 bases left in between. The DNA for the CDR3 is TGTGCCAGCAGTTTGGAGGGCTCTGGGGCCAACGTCCTGACTTTC. Protein: CASSLEGSGANVLTF.

The V and J genes are TRBV30 and TRBJ2-7; possible D gene TRBD2, 5 bases. Trimming cost V 5 bases and J 7 bases, with 15 bases left between them. CDR1 is GTSNPN, CDR2 SVGIG, per germline (reference sequence). The CDR3 consists of 12 residues. The CDR3, as DNA: TGTGCCTGGGAGCGGATCTCGCGGGAGCAGTACTTC. Translation: CAWERISREQYF.

The rearrangement uses TRBV28 and TRBJ2-7, with 8 bases that match TRBD2. J was trimmed by 6 bases and V by 3 bases; bases with no gene match: 10. Germline V gene sequence: CDR1 MDHEN, CDR2 SYDVKM. CDR3 size: 15 residues. The CDR3 spells CASSFWKSGSGEQYF. DNA for the CDR3: TGTGCCAGCAGTTTTTGGAAAAGCGGGAGTGGCGAGCAGTACTTC.

This clone has a single count. The chain joins TRBV5-1 to TRBJ2-7; 10 nucleotides line up with TRBD2. Germline V CDR1 and CDR2: SGHRS, YFSETQ. This CDR3 spans 17 amino acids. After removal of 0 bases from V and 4 bases from J, the junction contained 10 bases not matched to a gene. CDR3 amino acids: CASSLAPAGGGIYEQYF. Here the CDR3 DNA reads TGCGCCAGCAGCTTGGCCCCAGCGGGAGGGGGAATTTACGAGCAGTACTTC. Using reference TRBV5-1 and TRBJ2-7 for the parts outside the CDR3, the full variable domain is KAGVTQTPRYLIKTRGQQVTLSCSPISGHRSVSWYQQTPGQGLQFLFEYFSETQRNKGNFPGRFSGRQFSNSRSEMNVSTLELGDSALYLCASSLAPAGGGIYEQYFGPGTRLTVT.

The rearrangement joins TRBV5-1 to TRBJ2-7, with 7 nucleotides matching TRBD1. From germline, CDR1 is SGHRS and CDR2 YFSETQ. This CDR3 is 14 amino acids long. V was clipped by 4 bases and J by 5 bases; unmatched bases: 9. Here the CDR3 DNA reads TGCGCCAGCAGCACAGGGACAGTTTTGGACGAGCAGTACTTC. This codes for CASSTGTVLDEQYF.

CDR3 residues: CASSSWTSGRAGELFF. As DNA, the CDR3 is TGTGCCAGCAGTTCTTGGACTAGCGGGAGGGCCGGGGAGCTGTTTTTT. The chain uses TRBV28 and TRBJ2-2; 15 bases are a match to TRBD2. The CDR3 has 16 amino acids. V was pared by 4 bases and J by 6 bases, with 3 bases of the junction left unmatched. Per germline, CDR1 MDHEN and CDR2 SYDVKM.

J is TRBJ1-1 and V is TRBV9; D might be TRBD1 (5 bases). The germline CDR1 and CDR2 sequences are SGDLS and YYNGEE. The V gene lost 4 bases and the J gene lost 0 bases, with 13 bases spanning the gap. This CDR3 is 15 amino acids long. The CDR3 bases are TGTGCCAGCAGCCCAATGGCAGGGCTGAACACTGAAGCTTTCTTT. The encoded protein is CASSPMAGLNTEAFF.

The V call is TRBV4-2, the J call TRBJ1-2; D gene ambiguous. This CDR3 region has 13 residues. CDR1 and CDR2 from the germline V gene are LGHNA and YNFKEQ. The V end was cut by 5 bases, the J end by 2 bases, with 9 bases between. Here the CDR3 reads CASSFGSNYGYTF. For the CDR3, the DNA is TGTGCCAGCAGCTTCGGGTCGAACTATGGCTACACCTTC.

The CDR3 loop is CASLEANYGYTF. In nucleotides, the CDR3 is TGTGCCAGTTTAGAAGCTAACTATGGCTACACCTTC. The chain is built from TRBV7-9 and TRBJ1-2, with D unclear. This CDR3 has 12 residues. Trimming took 9 bases from V and 0 from J, leaving 8 bases between them. Germline CDR1 is SEHNR and CDR2 is FQNEAQ (reference sequence).